This record looks at one T cell receptor beta chain sequence and its context. This specimen belongs to a study of blood T cell repertoires in COVID-19. Study context: The United States, Italy and Spain supplied acute and convalescent COVID-19 samples. Sources were T cells, B-cell-depleted T cells, or PBMCs; the material itself was cDNA or gDNA.

A Seattle source enrolled patients during active infection and followed them longitudinally. Original processing notes: Counts of nucleated cells, estimated from reference gene primer amplification, were obtained. Libraries were prepared by immunoSEQ multiplex PCR; TCRdb keeps only in-frame clonotypes and omits some of them. That table furnishes V, J and clone size, whereas the DNA furnished D and trimming. The table records 200,000 to 300,000 clones, roughly 79% of them present only once. Trimming removed 2 bases at V and 8 bases at J, with 15 bases between. The CDR3 is 14 amino acids. Looked up from germline, CDR1 is LGHNA and CDR2 is YNFKEQ.

The receptor comes from a woman older than 75 with COVID-19, enrolled during active disease. The sample taken for sequencing was peripheral blood. The chain recombines TRBV4-2 with TRBJ1-2; D remains ambiguous. CDR3 amino acids: CASSQLSGDRGYTF. The DNA of the CDR3 is TGTGCCAGCAGCCAACTTAGCGGGGATCGGGGCTACACCTTC.